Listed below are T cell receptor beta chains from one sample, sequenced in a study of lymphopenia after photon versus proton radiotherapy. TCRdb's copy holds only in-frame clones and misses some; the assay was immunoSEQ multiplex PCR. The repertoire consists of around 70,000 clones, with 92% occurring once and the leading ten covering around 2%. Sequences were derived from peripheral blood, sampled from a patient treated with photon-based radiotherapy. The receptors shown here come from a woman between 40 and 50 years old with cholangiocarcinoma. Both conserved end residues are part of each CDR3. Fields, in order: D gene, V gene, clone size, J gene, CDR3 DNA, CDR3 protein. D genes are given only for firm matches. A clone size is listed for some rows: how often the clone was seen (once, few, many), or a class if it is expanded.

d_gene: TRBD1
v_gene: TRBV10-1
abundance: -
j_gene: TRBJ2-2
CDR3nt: TGCGCCAGCAGTGACTCCGCGGCAGGGGGTAACGGGGAGCTGTTTTTT
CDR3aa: CASSDSAAGGNGELFF

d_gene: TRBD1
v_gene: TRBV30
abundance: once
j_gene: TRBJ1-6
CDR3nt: TGTGCCTGGAGTGAACAGGGGGCGCCCCTCCACTTT
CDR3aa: CAWSEQGAPLHF

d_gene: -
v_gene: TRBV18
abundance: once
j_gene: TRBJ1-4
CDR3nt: TGTGCCAGCTCACCCCATGTAGGAGGGACTAATGAAAAACTGTTTTTT
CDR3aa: CASSPHVGGTNEKLFF

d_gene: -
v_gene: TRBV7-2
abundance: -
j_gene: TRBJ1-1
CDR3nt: TGTGCCAGCAGCTTATGGGCCGAAGCTTTCTTT
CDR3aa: CASSLWAEAFF

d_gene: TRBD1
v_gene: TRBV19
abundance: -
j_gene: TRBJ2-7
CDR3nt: TGTGCCAGTAGTCCTCGACACGAAACAGGGGGCGAGCAGTACTTC
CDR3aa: CASSPRHETGGEQYF

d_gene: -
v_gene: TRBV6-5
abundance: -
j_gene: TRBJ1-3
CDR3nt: TGTGCCAGCAGCCCCGACAGTTCTGGAAACACCATATATTTT
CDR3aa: CASSPDSSGNTIYF

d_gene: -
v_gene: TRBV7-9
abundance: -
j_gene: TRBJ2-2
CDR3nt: TGTGCCAGCAGCTCTGGGAATTTCCTCACCGGGGAGCTGTTTTTT
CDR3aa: CASSSGNFLTGELFF

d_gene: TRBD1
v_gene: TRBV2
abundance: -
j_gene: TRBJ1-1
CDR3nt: TGTGCCACCTTAATCACAGGGGGCCGCACTGAAGCTTTCTTT
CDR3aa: CATLITGGRTEAFF

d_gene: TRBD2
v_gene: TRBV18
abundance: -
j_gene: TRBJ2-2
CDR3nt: TGTGCCAGCTCACCACAAGCTAGCGGGGACACCGGGGAGCTGTTTTTT
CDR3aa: CASSPQASGDTGELFF

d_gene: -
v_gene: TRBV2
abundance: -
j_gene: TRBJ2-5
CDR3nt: TGTGCCAGCAGTGCGGACATCTTGCCGGAGACCCAGTACTTC
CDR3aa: CASSADILPETQYF

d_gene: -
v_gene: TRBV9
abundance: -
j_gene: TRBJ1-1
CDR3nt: TGTGCCAGCAGCGTAGGTGACACTGAAGCTTTCTTT
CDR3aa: CASSVGDTEAFF